This T cell receptor (beta chain) came from a study of CXCR3-negative and CXCR3-positive naive CD8 T cells. General study points: Greater hydrophobicity was found in TRB CDR3s of CXCR3-positive naive cells than of CXCR3-negative naive cells. Surface CD5 was comparable between naive subsets; TCR strength was inferred from TRB CDR3 properties. Memory CD8+ cells had much lower diversity, and both naive subsets had comparably high diversity.

Each CD8+ T cell subset was flow-sorted in triplicate. Every sort contained around 310,000 cells. The germline gives CDR1 SQVTM, CDR2 ANQGSEA. The CDR3 is 12 residues long. TRB cDNA libraries were made by UMI-labeled 5' RACE. TCRdb re-called the 5' RACE reads, yielding one record per CDR3 amino acid sequence without DNA. In total, the table holds approximately 120,000 distinct CDR3 sequences. Of note for this clonotype: Its specificity is not known.

The clonotype comes from a human donor in good health. Some clones in this sample may be carry-over from other donors' samples. The sample was naive CXCR3+ CD8+ T cells from blood. Subset specified: CD45RO-CCR7+CD27+CD95- naive CD8+ T cells expressing CXCR3 (TNR3+). The V and J genes are TRBV29-1 and TRBJ2-7; the TRBD1 assignment by TCRdb is unverifiable without DNA. The CDR3 loop is CSVDRGDDEQYF.